Reported below is one T cell receptor (beta chain). The data belong to a study of blood T cell repertoires in COVID-19. Overall study: Samples representing acute and convalescent COVID-19 were sourced from the United States, Italy and Spain. T cells, B-cell-depleted T cells, or PBMCs supplied cDNA or gDNA.

Original analysis: The authors estimated nucleated cell counts from reference gene primer amplification. Generated by immunoSEQ multiplex PCR, the TCRdb table keeps only in-frame clones and is missing some. Clone size and the V and J calls come from that table; the DNA yielded D and trimming. The data show 100,000 to 150,000 clones, roughly 85% seen once. The length of the CDR3 is 15 residues. Trimming removed 3 bases from V and 6 bases from J, with 12 bases in between. The V gene's germline CDR1 is SNHLY and CDR2 FYNNEI. The clonotype originates from a woman of 80 years or more with acute or convalescent COVID-19. What was sequenced was peripheral blood. This chain joins TRBV2 and TRBJ1-6; D perhaps matches TRBD1 (6 bases). CDR3 DNA: TGTGCCAGCAGTGATGGCAGGGGATTTAATTCACCCCTCCACTTT. Translation: CASSDGRGFNSPLHF.